A selection of T cell receptor beta chains follows, all from one sample in a study of cytomegalovirus exposure and HLA in healthy donors. The protocol was immunoSEQ multiplex PCR, while the TCRdb copy is restricted to in-frame clones and leaves out a portion. Among some 100,000 clones listed, about 81% were seen once. Input material: PBMCs. All receptors derive from a man between 18 and 35 years old in good health and CMV-seronegative. The CDR3 runs from the conserved cysteine through the conserved F or W. A D gene is named only where the DNA matches it firmly.

TGTGCCAGCATATCCTATGAGCAGTTCTTC | CASISYEQFF | TRBV2 | . | TRBJ2-1
TGTGCCAGTGGAAGTAGCGCTCGACGCCAAGAGACCCAGTACTTC | CASGSSARRQETQYF | TRBV19 | . | TRBJ2-5
TGTGCCAGCAGCTTGGAGGGACACCAGTACGAGCAGTACTTC | CASSLEGHQYEQYF | TRBV5-6 | . | TRBJ2-7
TGTGCCATCAGTTCTACCGGGACTAGTGAAGGGTACGAGCAGTACTTC | CAISSTGTSEGYEQYF | TRBV10-3 | TRBD2 | TRBJ2-7
TGTGCCAGCAGTCCGACCGGGACAGGGCGCTGGCAGTACTTC | CASSPTGTGRWQYF | TRBV28 | TRBD1 | TRBJ2-7
TGTGCCAGCAGCTCCCCGCGGGCGGGCTATGGCTACACCTTC | CASSSPRAGYGYTF | TRBV9 | . | TRBJ1-2
TGTGCCAGCAGCTTCCCCGTAGCGGGACCGTACAATGAGCAGTTCTTC | CASSFPVAGPYNEQFF | TRBV11-2 | TRBD2 | TRBJ2-1
TGTGCTAGCAGCTTAGTCCCAGTCACCGGGGAGCTGTTTTTT | CASSLVPVTGELFF | TRBV7-7 | . | TRBJ2-2
TGTGCCAGTAGTAAGGGAACCGGGACAGACTATAATCAGCCCCAGCATTTT | CASSKGTGTDYNQPQHF | TRBV19 | TRBD1 | TRBJ1-5
TGTGCCAGCAGCGTAGGACTAGCGGGAGCTGGTGAGCAGTACTTC | CASSVGLAGAGEQYF | TRBV6-6 | TRBD2 | TRBJ2-7